One sample yielded the 13 T cell receptor beta chains listed below, sequenced in a study of read filtering for tumor transcriptome and immune sequencing. The library was built from about 0.4 ug RNA with molecular barcoded adaptors for alpha/delta and beta/gamma chains. TCRdb itself ran the reads through MiXCR, one entry per CDR3 protein. The data contain some 120,000 distinct CDR3 sequences, over 10% of them singletons. Sequencing was done on a sample of a population of CD138-negative cells sorted from bone marrow. The source is a donor aged 40 or over with multiple myeloma.

This clonotype has more than one count but fewer than ten. The rearrangement links TRBV3-1 to TRBJ2-7; the D gene is possibly TRBD2 (5 bases). The CDR3 is 15 amino acids. Trimming removed 0 bases at V and 6 bases at J, with 15 bases between. Germline CDR1 reads LGHDT; CDR2 reads YNNKEL (reference sequence). For the CDR3, the DNA is TGTGCCAGCAGCCAAGATGCAAGCGAGAGCGGCGAGCAGTACTTC. Translation gives CASSQDASESGEQYF.

This clonotype was picked up many times. The chain joins TRBV9 to TRBJ2-3; unclear D gene. The CDR3 contains 14 residues. CDR1 SGDLS and CDR2 YYNGEE come from the germline V gene. Trimming removed 0 bases at V and 2 bases at J, with 7 bases between. CDR3 sequence (DNA): TGTGCCAGCAGCGTAGGGGTCATCACAGATACGCAGTATTTT. This sequence encodes CASSVGVITDTQYF.

This clonotype was detected many times. The rearrangement joins TRBV5-1 to TRBJ1-1; D is unclear. CDR3 length: 15 residues. V was shortened by 4 bases and J by 2 bases, with 15 bases between the two germline ends. Germline assignment: CDR1 SGHRS and CDR2 YFSETQ. CDR3 sequence (DNA): TGCGCCAGCAGCCCGGACGGGGTACGAAACACTGAAGCTTTCTTT. Its translation: CASSPDGVRNTEAFF.

This clonotype was recorded a few times. This chain links TRBV30 with TRBJ2-3; tentative D call: TRBD2 (6 bases). Deletions cut 0 bases from V and 2 bases from J, with 15 bases between. In germline, CDR1 is GTSNPN, CDR2 SVGIG (reference sequence). The CDR3 totals 16 residues. This chain's CDR3 is CAWSVEPGEITDTQYF. As DNA, the CDR3 is TGTGCCTGGAGTGTAGAGCCGGGAGAGATCACAGATACGCAGTATTTT. Full variable domain (rest looked up from reference TRBV30 and TRBJ2-3): SQTIHQWPATLVQPVGSPLSLECTVEGTSNPNLYWYRQAAGRGLQLLFYSVGIGQISSEVPQNLSASRPQDRQFILSSKKLLLSDSGFYLCAWSVEPGEITDTQYFGPGTRLTVL.

Many counts were recorded for this clonotype. V is TRBV28 and J is TRBJ2-7; D may be TRBD1 (6 bases). Germline V CDR1 and CDR2: MDHEN, SYDVKM. The ends were cut back, 5 bases at V and 0 bases at J, with 11 bases in the middle. The CDR3 runs 14 residues. CDR3 in DNA: TGTGCCAGCAGTACAGGACAGAGCTCCTACGAGCAGTACTTC. Protein sequence: CASSTGQSSYEQYF.

The chain has TRBV11-2 and TRBJ2-5; perhaps D is TRBD1 or TRBD2 (5 bases each). The CDR3 contains 15 residues. Trimming shortened V by 5 bases and J by 4 bases, and 17 bases separated the two germline ends. CDR1 is SGHAT and CDR2 is FQNNGV in the germline V gene. The CDR3 reads CASSPRVGAAETQYF. CDR3 sequence (DNA): TGTGCCAGCAGCCCGCGTGTCGGGGCGGCAGAGACCCAGTACTTC.

On this clonotype: This may come from a read error, since a much larger clone is one base off. This rearrangement joins TRBV12-3 or TRBV12-4 to TRBJ1-4, with D possibly matching TRBD1 (6 bases). The CDR3 covers 13 residues. The DNA of the CDR3 is TGTGCCACCCGCCGTGAGGGGGATGAAAAACTGATTTTT. Encoded protein: CATRREGDEKLIF.

This clonotype was counted at least ten times. CDR3 sequence (DNA): TGCAGCGTTTTCCTTCTGGGCAGCTCCTACAATGAGCAGTTCTTC. Amino acid sequence: CSVFLLGSSYNEQFF. The chain links TRBV29-1 to TRBJ2-1; D is undetermined. V was shortened by 5 bases and J by 0 bases, with 14 bases between the two germline ends. Germline V gives CDR1 SQVTM, CDR2 ANQGSEA. The CDR3 has 15 residues.

A few counts support this clonotype. A much larger clone lies a single base off, so this may be a read error. The chain employs TRBV6-1 and TRBJ2-2, with D perhaps TRBD2 (5 bases). This CDR3 has 15 amino acids. Germline values: CDR1 MNHNS, CDR2 SASEGT. The CDR3 protein is CASSERMGFAGKLFF. For the CDR3, the DNA is TGTGCCAGCAGTGAAAGGATGGGTTTCGCCGGGAAGCTGTTTTTT.

This clonotype has only a few counts. This chain connects TRBV7-9 to TRBJ2-3; D is possibly TRBD2 (7 bases). Trimming took 3 bases from V and 4 from J, leaving 14 bases between them. The germline gives CDR1 SEHNR, CDR2 FQNEAQ (reference sequence). The length of the CDR3 is 15 residues. CDR3 sequence reads: CASSLGGPRADTQYF. The CDR3 nucleotides read TGTGCCAGCAGCTTGGGGGGGCCTCGGGCAGATACGCAGTATTTT.

This clonotype was recorded many times. The chain couples TRBV27 to TRBJ2-5; a weak D match, TRBD1 (6 bases). Germline V gene data show CDR1 as MNHEY and CDR2 as SMNVEV (reference sequence). This CDR3 has 14 amino acids. Trimming shortened V by 4 bases and J by 5 bases, and 14 bases separated the two germline ends. The CDR3 DNA reads TGTGCCAGCAGTTCCCTCAGGGGTCGTGAGACCCAGTACTTC. It translates to CASSSLRGRETQYF.

This clonotype was recorded at least ten times. The CDR3 DNA is TGTGCCACCAGTGGGACTAGCGGAGGTAGGGATGAGCAGTTCTTC. Translating it yields CATSGTSGGRDEQFF. The rearrangement joins TRBV24-1 to TRBJ2-1; 10 bases are shared with TRBD2. Germline V lookup: CDR1 KGHDR, CDR2 SFDVKD. The junction had 8 bases not matched to a gene; V was cut back by 5 bases and J by 8 bases. The CDR3 runs 15 residues.

Points on this clonotype: Being one base from a much bigger clone, this may be a read error. V usage is TRBV7-7 and J usage is TRBJ2-5; no definite D call. Looked up from germline, CDR1 is SSHAT and CDR2 is FNYEAQ (reference sequence). The CDR3 runs to 15 residues. The CDR3 spells CASSLEGNGQETQYF. The DNA for the CDR3 is TGTGCTAGCAGCTTAGAAGGGAACGGCCAAGAGACCCAGTACTTC.